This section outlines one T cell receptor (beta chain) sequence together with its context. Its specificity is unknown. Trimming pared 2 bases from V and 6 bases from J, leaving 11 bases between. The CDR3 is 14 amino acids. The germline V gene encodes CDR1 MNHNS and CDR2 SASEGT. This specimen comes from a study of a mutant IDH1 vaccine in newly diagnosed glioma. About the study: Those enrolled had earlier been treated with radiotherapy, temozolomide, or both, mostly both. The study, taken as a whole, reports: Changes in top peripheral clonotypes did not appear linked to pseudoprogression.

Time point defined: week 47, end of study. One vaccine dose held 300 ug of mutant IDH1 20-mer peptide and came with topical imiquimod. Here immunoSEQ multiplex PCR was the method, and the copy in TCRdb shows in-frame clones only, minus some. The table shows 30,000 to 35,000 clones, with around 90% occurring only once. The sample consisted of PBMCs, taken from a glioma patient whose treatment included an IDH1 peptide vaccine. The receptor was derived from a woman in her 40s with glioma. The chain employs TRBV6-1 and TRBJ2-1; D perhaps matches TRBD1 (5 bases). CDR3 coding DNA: TGTGCCAGCAGTGAATGGCAGCAGGGCAATGAGCAGTTCTTC. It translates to CASSEWQQGNEQFF.